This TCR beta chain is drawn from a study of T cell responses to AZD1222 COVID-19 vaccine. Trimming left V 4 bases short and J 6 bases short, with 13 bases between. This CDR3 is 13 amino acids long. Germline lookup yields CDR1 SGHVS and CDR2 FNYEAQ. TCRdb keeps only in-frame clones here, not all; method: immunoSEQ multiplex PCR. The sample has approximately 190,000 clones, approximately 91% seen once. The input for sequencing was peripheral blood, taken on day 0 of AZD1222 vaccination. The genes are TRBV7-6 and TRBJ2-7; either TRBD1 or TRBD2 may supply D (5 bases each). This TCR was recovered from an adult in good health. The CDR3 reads CASSSLRGFEQYF. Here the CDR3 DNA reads TGTGCCAGCAGCTCCTTGAGGGGTTTCGAGCAGTACTTC.